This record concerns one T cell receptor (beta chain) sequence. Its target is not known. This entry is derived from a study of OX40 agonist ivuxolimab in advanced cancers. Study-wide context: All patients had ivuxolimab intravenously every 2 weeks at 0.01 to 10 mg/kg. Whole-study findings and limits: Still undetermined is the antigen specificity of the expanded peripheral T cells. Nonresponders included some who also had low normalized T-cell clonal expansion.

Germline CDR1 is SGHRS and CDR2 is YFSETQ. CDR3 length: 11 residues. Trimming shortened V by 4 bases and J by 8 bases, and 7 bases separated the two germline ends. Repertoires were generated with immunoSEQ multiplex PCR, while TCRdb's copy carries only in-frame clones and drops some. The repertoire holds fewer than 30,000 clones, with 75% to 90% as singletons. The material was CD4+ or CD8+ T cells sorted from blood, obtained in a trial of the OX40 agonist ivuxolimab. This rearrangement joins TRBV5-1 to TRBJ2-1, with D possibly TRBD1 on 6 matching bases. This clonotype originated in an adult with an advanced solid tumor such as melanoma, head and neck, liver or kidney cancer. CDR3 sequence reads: CASSGGDEQFF. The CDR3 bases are TGCGCCAGCAGCGGGGGCGATGAGCAGTTCTTC.